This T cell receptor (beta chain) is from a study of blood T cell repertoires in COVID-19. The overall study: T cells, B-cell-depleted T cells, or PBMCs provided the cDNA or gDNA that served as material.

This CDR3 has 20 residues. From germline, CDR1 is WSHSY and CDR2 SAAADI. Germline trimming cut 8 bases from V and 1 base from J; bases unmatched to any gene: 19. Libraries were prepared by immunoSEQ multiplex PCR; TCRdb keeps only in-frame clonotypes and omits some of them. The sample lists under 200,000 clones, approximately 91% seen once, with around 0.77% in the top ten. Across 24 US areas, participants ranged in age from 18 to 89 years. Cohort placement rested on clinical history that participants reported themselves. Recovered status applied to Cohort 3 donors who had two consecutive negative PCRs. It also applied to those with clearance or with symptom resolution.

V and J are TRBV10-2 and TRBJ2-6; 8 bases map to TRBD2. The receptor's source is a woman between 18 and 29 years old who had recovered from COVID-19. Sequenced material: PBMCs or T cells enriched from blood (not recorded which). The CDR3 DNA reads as TGCGCCAGCCAAGCGGGGGATCCGGGCCTCCACCAGTCTGGGGCCAACGTCCTGACTTTC. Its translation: CASQAGDPGLHQSGANVLTF.